The 4 T cell receptor beta chains reported below all come from one sample, sequenced in a study of cytomegalovirus exposure and HLA in healthy donors. Use of 60 Vbeta and 13 Jbeta primers characterized the PCR. The table came from immunoSEQ multiplex PCR; TCRdb's copy has only in-frame clones and leaves some out. The sample holds some 150,000 clones, roughly 79% seen once. Sample: PBMCs. The receptors shown here come from a woman between 50 and 59 years old in good health and CMV-seronegative.

The genes are TRBV9 and TRBJ2-3; weak D call: TRBD2 (5 bases). The length of the CDR3 is 15 residues. The V gene's germline CDR1 is SGDLS and CDR2 YYNGEE. Trimming took off 7 bases at V and 3 bases at J, with 18 bases between the two ends. This CDR3 is CASARTPGLTDTQYF. The CDR3 bases are TGTGCCAGCGCACGGACTCCCGGTCTAACAGATACGCAGTATTTT.

The chain is built from TRBV10-1 and TRBJ2-3; 7 bases match TRBD2. This CDR3 region has 15 residues. From germline, CDR1 is WNHNN and CDR2 SYGVQD (reference sequence). The J segment lost 0 bases and the V segment lost 3 bases, leaving 3 bases of the junction unmatched. The CDR3 DNA reads TGCGCCAGCAGTGACGGAGCGGGGAGCACAGATACGCAGTATTTT. It translates to CASSDGAGSTDTQYF.

The CDR3 DNA is TGTGCCAGCAGCTTGACGCGGGGTTTCTACGAGCAGTACTTC. This encodes CASSLTRGFYEQYF. The J gene is TRBJ2-7, the V gene TRBV5-6, with D possibly matching TRBD2 (6 bases). This CDR3 contains 14 residues. Trimming cost V 1 base and J 3 bases, with 11 bases left between them. The germline gives CDR1 SGHDT, CDR2 YYEEEE.

The chain recombines TRBV28 with TRBJ2-7, with 8 bases fitting TRBD2. V shed 5 bases and J 7 bases; nucleotides not matched to a gene: 10. Germline V gives CDR1 MDHEN, CDR2 SYDVKM. This CDR3 is 14 amino acids long. CDR3 coding DNA: TGTGCCAGCAGTCCCCAGATCGGGAGGGGGGAGCAGTACTTC. Its translation: CASSPQIGRGEQYF.